These 28 T cell receptor beta chains came from one sample sequenced in a study of blood T cell repertoires in COVID-19. The data were produced by immunoSEQ multiplex PCR, yet TCRdb's version contains in-frame clones alone and is incomplete. Of fewer than 350,000 clones listed, 81% are singletons. Sequenced input: peripheral blood. The receptors originated from an older woman with active or convalescent COVID-19.

The CDR3 region has the DNA TGTGCCAGTCTTGGACCTGGGGCGAACACTGAAGCTTTCTTT. Translated: CASLGPGANTEAFF. The chain carries TRBV27 and TRBJ1-1; perhaps TRBD1 as D (5 bases). Germline V gene lookup returns CDR1 MNHEY and CDR2 SMNVEV (reference sequence). Trimming shortened V by 9 bases and J by 1 base, and 15 bases separated the two germline ends. The length of the CDR3 is 14 residues.

V is TRBV19 and J is TRBJ1-4, with TRBD1 matching over 10 bases. This CDR3 has 15 residues. Trimming cost V 2 bases and J 5 bases; bases outside gene matches: 2. Germline-derived CDR1 and CDR2 are LNHDA and SQIVND (reference sequence). CDR3 in amino acids: CASSIQGQGNEKLFF. CDR3 sequence (DNA): TGTGCCAGTAGTATACAGGGACAGGGGAATGAAAAACTGTTTTTT.

This clone is a singleton in its sample. The V call is TRBV7-2, the J call TRBJ1-4, with 7 bases identical to TRBD1. Germline CDR1 is SGHTA and CDR2 is FQGNSA. The CDR3 runs 15 residues. The ends lost 2 bases at V and 4 bases at J; junction bases unmatched: 4. The CDR3 bases are TGTGCCAGCAGCTTACGACAGGGTAATAATGAAAAACTGTTTTTT. This gives the protein CASSLRQGNNEKLFF. Looking up the rest from reference TRBV7-2 and TRBJ1-4 gives the full variable domain: GAGVSQSPSNKVTEKGKDVELRCDPISGHTALYWYRQSLGQGLEFLIYFQGNSAPDKSGLPSDRFSAERTGGSVSTLTIQRTQQEDSAVYLCASSLRQGNNEKLFFGSGTQLSVL.

The DNA of the CDR3 is TGTGCCAGCTCACCACCGGCGGACACTGAAGCTTTCTTT. The encoded protein is CASSPPADTEAFF. This sequence joins TRBV18 and TRBJ1-1; D remains ambiguous. This CDR3 has 13 amino acids. V dropped 0 bases and J dropped 3 bases, with 5 bases sitting between them. Germline CDR1 reads KGHSH; CDR2 reads LQKENI.

This clone was counted a few times. The chain recombines TRBV12-3 or TRBV12-4 with TRBJ1-4, with 10 bases that match TRBD1. J lost 8 bases, V lost 10 bases, and 4 bases had no gene match. CDR3 length: 12 amino acids. DNA for the CDR3: TGTGCCATCCGGGACAGGGGCGAAAAACTGTTTTTT. Protein sequence: CAIRDRGEKLFF.

The genes are TRBV6-5 and TRBJ2-7, with D possibly TRBD2 on 5 matching bases. V lost 0 bases, J lost 2 bases, and 11 bases lay in between. Germline V gene lookup returns CDR1 MNHEY and CDR2 SVGAGI. CDR3 length: 15 residues. The CDR3: CASSYSFQRTYEQYF. CDR3 DNA sequence: TGTGCCAGCAGTTACTCCTTCCAGCGGACCTACGAGCAGTACTTC.

This chain uses TRBV10-1 with TRBJ2-1; TRBD2 aligns across 7 bases. V gave up 2 bases and J gave up 7 bases; unmatched junction bases: 8. Germline assignment: CDR1 WNHNN and CDR2 SYGVQD (reference sequence). CDR3 length: 15 amino acids. CDR3 amino acids: CASSEAAGEPNEQFF. In DNA form, the CDR3 reads TGCGCCAGCAGTGAGGCGGCGGGGGAGCCGAATGAGCAGTTCTTC.

The CDR3 region has the DNA TGCGCCAGCAGCTTGGTTCCCGGGGAATACGAGCAGTACTTC. Protein product: CASSLVPGEYEQYF. The rearrangement joins TRBV5-1 to TRBJ2-7; tentative D call: TRBD2 (5 bases). The CDR3 loop spans 14 amino acids. V was shortened by 0 bases and J by 4 bases, with 11 bases between the two germline ends. In germline, CDR1 is SGHRS, CDR2 YFSETQ.

The chain has TRBV7-9 and TRBJ1-6, with TRBD1 matching over 7 bases. Losses at the gene ends were 4 bases for V and 0 bases for J; bases not matched to a gene: 12. In germline, CDR1 is SEHNR, CDR2 FQNEAQ (reference sequence). The CDR3 contains 19 residues. CDR3: CASSSSRDSAYSYNSPLHF. The CDR3 region has the DNA TGTGCCAGCAGCTCTTCCCGGGACAGTGCCTACTCCTATAATTCACCCCTCCACTTT.

V is TRBV6-5 and J is TRBJ2-7; D is possibly TRBD2 (6 bases). Trimming stripped 2 bases from V and 4 bases from J, with 18 bases between. CDR1 is MNHEY and CDR2 is SVGAGI in the germline V gene. CDR3 length: 16 residues. CDR3 in DNA: TGTGCCAGCAGTTACGCTGGGGACGGACTAAGTTACGAGCAGTACTTC. Encoded protein: CASSYAGDGLSYEQYF.

A single count supports this clone. The genes are TRBV4-1 and TRBJ1-2; 8 bases fit TRBD1. Trimming at V came to 4 bases and at J to 3 bases, leaving 7 bases not matched to a gene. The CDR3 is made up of 15 amino acids. Germline CDR1 is MGHRA and CDR2 is YSYEKL. CDR3 loop: CASSRGPGQDYGYTF. Here the CDR3 DNA reads TGCGCCAGCAGCCGGGGTCCGGGACAGGACTATGGCTACACCTTC.

This chain uses TRBV19 with TRBJ2-1, with 7 bases identical to TRBD1. Germline V gives CDR1 LNHDA, CDR2 SQIVND (reference sequence). The CDR3 covers 14 residues. The junction had 6 bases not matched to a gene; V was cut back by 1 base and J by 9 bases. The CDR3 DNA is TGTGCCAGTAGTATAGTGAGGGGGCCTGGTGAGCAGTTCTTC. Protein: CASSIVRGPGEQFF.

This chain connects TRBV7-6 to TRBJ2-3; TRBD2 matches at 9 bases. CDR3 size: 16 residues. V lost 1 base and J lost 4; bases outside the gene matches: 6. The germline CDR1 and CDR2 sequences are SGHVS and FNYEAQ. The CDR3: CASSLGAGGPPDTQYF. The CDR3, as DNA: TGTGCCAGCAGCTTAGGGGCGGGGGGGCCGCCAGATACGCAGTATTTT. The full variable domain, its missing parts supplied by reference TRBV7-6 and TRBJ2-3, is GAGVSQSPRYKVTKRGQDVALRCDPISGHVSLYWYRQALGQGPEFLTYFNYEAQQDKSGLPNDRFSAERPEGSISTLTIQRTEQRDSAMYRCASSLGAGGPPDTQYFGPGTRLTVL.

A remark on this clone: This CDR3 is also generated by other DNA sequences in the sample. V gene TRBV7-9 combines with J gene TRBJ1-5, with unresolved D. Looked up from germline, CDR1 is SEHNR and CDR2 is FQNEAQ (reference sequence). V lost 1 base to trimming and J lost 5 bases, with 6 bases between them. The CDR3 extends over 13 amino acids. CDR3 bases: TGTGCCAGCAGCTTAGGAGGCGATCAGCCCCAGCATTTT. Protein product: CASSLGGDQPQHF. The whole variable domain, remainder taken from reference TRBV7-9 and TRBJ1-5, is DTGVSQNPRHKITKRGQNVTFRCDPISEHNRLYWYRQTLGQGPEFLTYFQNEAQLEKSRLLSDRFSAERPKGSFSTLEIQRTEQGDSAMYLCASSLGGDQPQHFGDGTRLSIL.

The V call is TRBV4-2, the J call TRBJ1-4, with 7 bases aligning to TRBD1. Germline CDR1 and CDR2: LGHNA and YNFKEQ. Losses at the gene ends were 4 bases for V and 5 bases for J; bases not matched to a gene: 4. The CDR3 spans 14 residues. The CDR3 loop is CASSPVGGNEKLFF. In nucleotides, the CDR3 is TGTGCCAGCAGCCCCGTAGGGGGCAATGAAAAACTGTTTTTT.

The chain recombines TRBV4-1 with TRBJ2-2, with TRBD1 matching over 8 bases. Germline-derived CDR1 and CDR2 are MGHRA and YSYEKL. V gave up 6 bases and J gave up 4 bases; unmatched junction bases: 7. The CDR3 loop spans 15 amino acids. CDR3 amino acids: CASRLDRALTGELFF. The CDR3 nucleotides are TGCGCCAGCAGACTGGACAGGGCTCTCACCGGGGAGCTGTTTTTT.

This rearrangement joins TRBV9 to TRBJ2-5, with TRBD2 identical over 13 bases. CDR1 is SGDLS, CDR2 YYNGEE, per germline. CDR3 length: 15 amino acids. V shed 3 bases and J 5 bases; nucleotides not matched to a gene: 4. The CDR3 DNA reads TGTGCCAGCAGCGAACTAGCGGGGGGGAGCGAGACCCAGTACTTC. Translating gives CASSELAGGSETQYF.

V gene TRBV10-1 combines with J gene TRBJ2-7, with TRBD2 matching over 7 bases. J was trimmed by 4 bases and V by 3 bases; bases with no gene match: 6. This CDR3 comprises 14 residues. Germline lookup yields CDR1 WNHNN and CDR2 SYGVQD (reference sequence). The CDR3 DNA is TGCGCCAGCAGTGACCAGCGGGGTTTTTACGAGCAGTACTTC. Its translation: CASSDQRGFYEQYF.

The V call is TRBV10-3, the J call TRBJ2-3, with D unclear. CDR1 is ENHRY, CDR2 SYGVKD, per germline. This CDR3 contains 16 residues. Trimming removed 2 bases at V and 0 bases at J, with 12 bases between. CDR3 bases: TGTGCCATCAGTGAGCTCGTCGGTAGTAGCACAGATACGCAGTATTTT. Translated, it gives CAISELVGSSTDTQYF.

The V and J genes are TRBV7-2 and TRBJ2-7, with 10 bases that match TRBD1. V was clipped by 4 bases and J by 0 bases; unmatched bases: 6. Per germline, CDR1 SGHTA and CDR2 FQGNSA. This CDR3 has 16 amino acids. The CDR3 region is CASSSRTGGSSYEQYF. In nucleotides, the CDR3 is TGTGCCAGCAGCTCAAGGACAGGGGGGAGCTCCTACGAGCAGTACTTC.

Of note for this clone: One end of the junction does not line up with germline, which may come from a read error. The rearrangement joins TRBV7-2 to TRBJ1-1; no clear D. This CDR3 spans 15 amino acids. Germline V gives CDR1 SGHTA, CDR2 FQGNSA. Here the CDR3 reads CASSPQVRANAEAFF. CDR3 bases: TGTGCCAGCAGCCCCCAAGTGAGGGCGAACGCTGAAGCTTTCTTT. Looking up the rest from reference TRBV7-2 and TRBJ1-1 gives the full variable domain: GAGVSQSPSNKVTEKGKDVELRCDPISGHTALYWYRQSLGQGLEFLIYFQGNSAPDKSGLPSDRFSAERTGGSVSTLTIQRTQQEDSAVYLCASSPQVRANAEAFFGQGTRLTVV.

The table lists this clone with a few counts. The chain employs TRBV5-1 and TRBJ1-5, with 8 nucleotides matching TRBD1. Trimming cost V 10 bases and J 2 bases; bases outside gene matches: 5. The CDR3 spans 13 residues. The V gene's germline CDR1 is SGHRS and CDR2 YFSETQ. In DNA, the CDR3 is TGCGCCGCAACGGACAGGGGCAATCAGCCCCAGCATTTT. This translates into CAATDRGNQPQHF.

This chain links TRBV19 with TRBJ1-1; 7 bases fit TRBD1. V was clipped by 6 bases and J by 2 bases; unmatched bases: 9. This CDR3 comprises 15 residues. Germline V CDR1 and CDR2: LNHDA, SQIVND (reference sequence). CDR3 sequence (DNA): TGTGCCAGTAGGGGGACAGCGGGTGCAAACACTGAAGCTTTCTTT. Its protein product is CASRGTAGANTEAFF. The entire variable domain, with the rest obtained from reference TRBV19 and TRBJ1-1, is as follows: DGGITQSPKYLFRKEGQNVTLSCEQNLNHDAMYWYRQDPGQGLRLIYYSQIVNDFQKGDIAEGYSVSREKKESFPLTVTSAQKNPTAFYLCASRGTAGANTEAFFGQGTRLTVV.

The chain couples TRBV4-1 to TRBJ2-3; TRBD2 matches 8 bases. The junction had 7 bases not matched to a gene; V was cut back by 4 bases and J by 1 base. This CDR3 is 16 amino acids long. CDR1 MGHRA and CDR2 YSYEKL come from the germline V gene. The chain's CDR3 is CASSRFLGLGTDTQYF. In nucleotides, the CDR3 is TGCGCCAGCAGCCGCTTTCTGGGACTAGGCACAGATACGCAGTATTTT.

This sequence joins TRBV27 and TRBJ2-7, with D unresolved. This CDR3 contains 13 residues. From germline, CDR1 is MNHEY and CDR2 SMNVEV (reference sequence). The V and J ends lost 0 bases and 5 bases respectively, with 8 bases between them. CDR3 in amino acids: CASSLSLDHEQYF. CDR3 DNA: TGTGCCAGCAGTTTATCTCTAGACCACGAGCAGTACTTC.

The chain recombines TRBV2 with TRBJ2-7; TRBD1 matches at 7 bases. Germline V gives CDR1 SNHLY, CDR2 FYNNEI. J gave up 2 bases and V 6 bases, and 7 bases lay outside the gene matches. This CDR3 contains 14 residues. The CDR3 loop is CASSRDSQAYEQYF. DNA of the CDR3: TGTGCCAGCAGCCGGGACAGCCAAGCCTACGAGCAGTACTTC. Using reference TRBV2 and TRBJ2-7 for the parts outside the CDR3, the full variable domain is EPEVTQTPSHQVTQMGQEVILRCVPISNHLYFYWYRQILGQKVEFLVSFYNNEISEKSEIFDDQFSVERPDGSNFTLKIRSTKLEDSAMYFCASSRDSQAYEQYFGPGTRLTVT.

This clone is a singleton in its sample. V is TRBV15 and J is TRBJ1-2; D gene uncertain. The V end was cut by 1 base, the J end by 0 bases, with 9 bases between. The germline V gene has CDR1 LNHNV and CDR2 YYDKDF (reference sequence). The CDR3 is 15 residues long. CDR3 sequence reads: CATSRGVNANYGYTF. The CDR3, as DNA: TGTGCCACCAGCAGAGGCGTCAACGCTAACTATGGCTACACCTTC.

The gene calls are TRBV29-1 and TRBJ1-1, with 7 nucleotides matching TRBD1. The CDR3 is 12 amino acids. Looked up from germline, CDR1 is SQVTM and CDR2 is ANQGSEA. J gave up 5 bases and V 5 bases, and 5 bases lay outside the gene matches. CDR3 nucleotides: TGCAGCGTTAAGGGGGCAAATACTGAAGCTTTCTTT. Its protein is CSVKGANTEAFF.